The present entry profiles one T cell receptor (beta chain) with its context. The target antigen is unknown. One end of the junction fails to match germline, which may point to a read error. The CDR3 has 15 residues. The V gene's germline CDR1 is SGHNT and CDR2 YYREEE (reference sequence). This sample is drawn from a study of breast tumors, draining lymph nodes, adjacent tissues. TCRdb re-called the multiplex PCR reads with MiXCR, one entry per CDR3 protein. The top ten clones hold roughly 19% of a sample with just under 65,000 distinct CDR3 sequences, 45% to 60% of them seen once. Study-wide results and caveats: Tumor T cell lymph node origin was a supported hypothesis, not proven. Compared with lymph nodes, tumors were less diverse; compared with nontumor tissue, more.

This sequence was found in a female donor with breast cancer. Some clones in this sample may be carry-over from other donors' samples. This sequence joins TRBV5-4 and TRBJ2-3, with TRBD2 matching 8 bases. The sample was breast tumor tissue. DNA for the CDR3: TGTGCCAGCAGCCCAAAGACAGCGGGAGTAGATACGCAGTGTTTT. Amino acids: CASSPKTAGVDTQCF.